The rows below give T cell receptor beta chains drawn from one sample of a study of T-cell reconstitution after alpha-beta-depleted transplantation in children. TCRdb reanalysed the PCR reads using MiXCR and keeps one entry per CDR3 protein. The data contain fewer than 550,000 distinct CDR3 sequences, approximately 10% of them singletons. The sample here was PBMCs, mostly from graft donor cells, taken 180 days after TCRalphabeta/CD19-depleted stem cell transplant. The receptors were sampled from a female patient aged 2-15 years who had a stem cell transplant for aplastic anemia, so the T cells may come from the graft donor. Both conserved end residues are part of each CDR3. Each record gives: V gene, J gene, CDR3 protein.

>TRBV5-1|TRBJ2-7
CASSFRGQGYEQYF
>TRBV3-1|TRBJ2-1
CASSQLRRTGIGNEQFF
>TRBV27|TRBJ1-2
CASSSRDSNYGYTF
>TRBV25-1|TRBJ2-3
CASSEFGLAGGQGTDTQYF
>TRBV7-2|TRBJ2-4
CASSHNGHLKNIQYF
>TRBV19|TRBJ2-2
CASSKQAGNPTGELFF
>TRBV18|TRBJ1-4
CASSSKEEKLFF
>TRBV29-1|TRBJ1-1
CSVGRGLQGNTEAFF
>TRBV20-1|TRBJ2-7
CSAIGAGRGSYEQYF
>TRBV28|TRBJ1-5
CASSLWDRGLSNQPQHF
>TRBV7-3|TRBJ2-1
CASSFRAGGPSYNEQFF